These 13 T cell receptor beta chains were all obtained from the same sample, sequenced in a study of lymphopenia after photon versus proton radiotherapy. The data were produced by immunoSEQ multiplex PCR, yet TCRdb's version contains in-frame clones alone and is incomplete. The data hold more than 70,000 clones, with around 83% observed a single time. The starting material was peripheral blood, obtained from a patient treated with proton-based radiotherapy. These TCRs come from a man in his sixties with pancreatic cancer.

The chain carries TRBV30 and TRBJ2-5, with 7 bases aligning to TRBD1. CDR1 and CDR2 (germline): GTSNPN, SVGIG (reference sequence). Trimming at V came to 3 bases and at J to 6 bases, leaving 13 bases not matched to a gene. There are 15 residues in the CDR3. The CDR3 nucleotides are TGTGCCTGGAGCCCCTATAGGGGGCAGGGTCAGACCCAGTACTTC. As protein: CAWSPYRGQGQTQYF. The full variable domain, completed using reference TRBV30 and TRBJ2-5, is SQTIHQWPATLVQPVGSPLSLECTVEGTSNPNLYWYRQAAGRGLQLLFYSVGIGQISSEVPQNLSASRPQDRQFILSSKKLLLSDSGFYLCAWSPYRGQGQTQYFGPGTRLLVL.

The chain couples TRBV7-2 to TRBJ2-5; D not certain. V was clipped by 1 base and J by 5 bases, with 11 bases between them. The CDR3 is 14 amino acids. From germline, CDR1 is SGHTA and CDR2 FQGNSA. CDR3 sequence reads: CASSLDPNAETQYF. The CDR3 nucleotides are TGTGCCAGCAGCTTAGATCCCAATGCGGAGACCCAGTACTTC.

The CDR3 coding sequence is TGTGCCAGTAGGAGACAGGGGGCTGGTCAGAACACTGAAGCTTTCTTT. This codes for CASRRQGAGQNTEAFF. The genes are TRBV19 and TRBJ1-1; 10 positions match TRBD1. Losses at the gene ends were 6 bases for V and 1 base for J; bases not matched to a gene: 8. This CDR3 has 16 amino acids. Germline V gene data show CDR1 as LNHDA and CDR2 as SQIVND (reference sequence).

This chain connects TRBV7-3 to TRBJ2-3; maybe TRBD2 (6 bases). Germline CDR1 SGHTA, CDR2 FQGTGA. The CDR3 totals 14 residues. V lost 3 bases and J 2 bases, leaving 9 bases between the germline ends. The CDR3 reads CASSFSGVTDTQYF. The CDR3 DNA follows: TGTGCCAGCAGCTTCTCGGGAGTCACAGATACGCAGTATTTT.

This chain joins TRBV28 and TRBJ1-1; D remains unclear. The germline V gene encodes CDR1 MDHEN and CDR2 SYDVKM. V lost 6 bases and J lost 2, with 13 bases in between. CDR3 length: 14 residues. The CDR3: CASRPTTRNTEAFF. Written as DNA, the CDR3 is TGTGCCAGCAGGCCTACCACGAGAAACACTGAAGCTTTCTTT.

The rearrangement joins TRBV9 to TRBJ2-3; 9 bases are a match to TRBD2. Germline CDR1 is SGDLS and CDR2 is YYNGEE. This CDR3 region has 16 residues. V trimming: 1 base; J trimming: 9 bases; junction bases outside the gene matches: 12. The DNA for the CDR3 is TGTGCCAGCAGCGTAACAGCGGGAGGACGTACGGCGACGCAGTATTTT. Translated: CASSVTAGGRTATQYF.

This clone was counted once. The CDR3 coding sequence is TGTGCCAGCAGCCCGACAGCAGCAACTAATGAAAAACTGTTTTTT. The encoded protein is CASSPTAATNEKLFF. This chain connects TRBV6-6 to TRBJ1-4, with TRBD1 as a possible D gene (5 bases). The germline V and J ends were trimmed by 6 bases and 0 bases, with 11 bases remaining between them. Germline V gives CDR1 MNHNY, CDR2 SVGAGI (reference sequence). The CDR3 has 15 amino acids.

The V gene is TRBV7-2, the J gene TRBJ2-7, with D possibly being TRBD2 (5 bases). Deletions cut 4 bases from V and 2 bases from J, with 18 bases between. The length of the CDR3 is 16 residues. Germline-derived CDR1 and CDR2 are SGHTA and FQGNSA. The CDR3 nucleotides are TGTGCCAGCAGCTCACCGTTCGGGAAGAGCACCTACGAGCAGTACTTC. It specifies CASSSPFGKSTYEQYF.

J is TRBJ2-5 and V is TRBV19; D unresolved. The germline gives CDR1 LNHDA, CDR2 SQIVND (reference sequence). The CDR3 runs to 15 residues. V gave up 3 bases and J gave up 5 bases, with 16 bases separating them. CDR3: CASSIPSGLGETQYF. CDR3 nucleotides: TGTGCCAGTAGTATTCCTTCGGGCCTAGGGGAGACCCAGTACTTC.

The gene calls are TRBV2 and TRBJ2-2, with TRBD1 as a possible D gene (5 bases). Germline V gene lookup returns CDR1 SNHLY and CDR2 FYNNEI. Trimming pared 5 bases from V and 4 bases from J, leaving 11 bases between. CDR3 length: 14 residues. Here the CDR3 DNA reads TGTGCCAGCAGTTGGCAGGGCGCCACCGGGGAGCTGTTTTTT. It codes for CASSWQGATGELFF.

The chain uses TRBV7-6 and TRBJ2-1; no clear D. Germline V gene lookup returns CDR1 SGHVS and CDR2 FNYEAQ. Trimming left V 4 bases short and J 9 bases short, with 19 bases between. The CDR3 runs 15 residues. The CDR3 nucleotides are TGTGCCAGCAGCTCCCCCGGCCTCAAAGTGGGTGAGCAGTTCTTC. Translation gives CASSSPGLKVGEQFF. The full variable domain, rest sourced from reference TRBV7-6 and TRBJ2-1, is GAGVSQSPRYKVTKRGQDVALRCDPISGHVSLYWYRQALGQGPEFLTYFNYEAQQDKSGLPNDRFSAERPEGSISTLTIQRTEQRDSAMYRCASSSPGLKVGEQFFGPGTRLTVL.

This clone was detected a few times. This rearrangement joins TRBV7-2 to TRBJ2-1, with a possible D match to TRBD2 (5 bases). The CDR3 runs 13 residues. Germline lookup yields CDR1 SGHTA and CDR2 FQGNSA. Trimming took off 3 bases at V and 9 bases at J, with 12 bases between the two ends. CDR3 sequence reads: CASSFASFSEQFF. The CDR3 coding sequence is TGTGCCAGCAGCTTTGCTAGCTTCAGTGAGCAGTTCTTC. Full variable domain (rest looked up from reference TRBV7-2 and TRBJ2-1): GAGVSQSPSNKVTEKGKDVELRCDPISGHTALYWYRQSLGQGLEFLIYFQGNSAPDKSGLPSDRFSAERTGGSVSTLTIQRTQQEDSAVYLCASSFASFSEQFFGPGTRLTVL.

V gene TRBV28 combines with J gene TRBJ2-1; 9 bases map to TRBD1. The CDR3 length is 16 residues. V shed 4 bases and J 8 bases; nucleotides not matched to a gene: 12. Germline CDR1 and CDR2: MDHEN and SYDVKM. The CDR3 DNA sequence: TGTGCCAGCAGTTCCATCTGGGGACAGGGCCGCCATGAGCAGTTCTTC. Its translation: CASSSIWGQGRHEQFF.